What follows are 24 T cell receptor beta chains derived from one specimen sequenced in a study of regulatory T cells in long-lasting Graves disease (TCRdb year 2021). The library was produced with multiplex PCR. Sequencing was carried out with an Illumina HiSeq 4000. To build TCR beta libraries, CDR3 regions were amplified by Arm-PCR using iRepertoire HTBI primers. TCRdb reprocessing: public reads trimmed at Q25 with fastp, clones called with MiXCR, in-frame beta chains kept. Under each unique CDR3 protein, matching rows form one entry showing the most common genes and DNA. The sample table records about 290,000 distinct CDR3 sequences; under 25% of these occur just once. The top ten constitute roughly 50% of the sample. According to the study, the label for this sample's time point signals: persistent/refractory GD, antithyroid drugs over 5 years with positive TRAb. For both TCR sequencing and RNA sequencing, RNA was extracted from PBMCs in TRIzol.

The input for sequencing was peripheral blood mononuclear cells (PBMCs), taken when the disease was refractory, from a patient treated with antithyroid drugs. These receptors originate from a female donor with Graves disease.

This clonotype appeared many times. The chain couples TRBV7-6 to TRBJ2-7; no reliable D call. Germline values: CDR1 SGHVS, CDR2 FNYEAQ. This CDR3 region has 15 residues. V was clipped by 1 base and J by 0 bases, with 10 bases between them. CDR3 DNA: TGTGCCAGCAGCTTAGGAGGTGAACCCTCCTACGAGCAGTACTTC. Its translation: CASSLGGEPSYEQYF. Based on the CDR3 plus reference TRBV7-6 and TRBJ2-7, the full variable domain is GAGVSQSPRYKVTKRGQDVALRCDPISGHVSLYWYRQALGQGPEFLTYFNYEAQQDKSGLPNDRFSAERPEGSISTLTIQRTEQRDSAMYRCASSLGGEPSYEQYFGPGTRLTVT.

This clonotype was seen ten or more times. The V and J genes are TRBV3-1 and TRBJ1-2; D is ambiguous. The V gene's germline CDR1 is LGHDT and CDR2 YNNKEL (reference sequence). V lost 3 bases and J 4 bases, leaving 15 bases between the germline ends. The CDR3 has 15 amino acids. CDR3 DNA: TGTGCCAGCAGCCAGAGGCAGGCGAAAGTCTATGGCTACACCTTC. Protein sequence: CASSQRQAKVYGYTF.

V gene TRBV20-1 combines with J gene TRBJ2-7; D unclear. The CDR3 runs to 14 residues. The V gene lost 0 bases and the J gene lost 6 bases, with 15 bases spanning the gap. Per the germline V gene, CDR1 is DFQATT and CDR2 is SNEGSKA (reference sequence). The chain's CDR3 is CSARDHGKEFEQYF. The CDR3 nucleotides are TGCAGTGCTAGAGATCACGGAAAGGAGTTCGAGCAGTACTTC.

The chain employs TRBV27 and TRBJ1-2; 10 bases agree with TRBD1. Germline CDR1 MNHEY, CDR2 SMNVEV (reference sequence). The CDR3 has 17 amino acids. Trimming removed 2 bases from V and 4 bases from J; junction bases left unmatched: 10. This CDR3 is CASSLSSGTGELYGYTF. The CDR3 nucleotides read TGTGCCAGCAGTTTAAGTTCCGGGACAGGGGAACTCTATGGCTACACCTTC.

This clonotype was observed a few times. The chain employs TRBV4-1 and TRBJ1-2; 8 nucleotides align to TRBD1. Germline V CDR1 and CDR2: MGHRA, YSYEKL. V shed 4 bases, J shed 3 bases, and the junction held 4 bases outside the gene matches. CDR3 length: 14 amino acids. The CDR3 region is CASSLTGGYYGYTF. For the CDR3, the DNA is TGCGCCAGCAGCCTCACAGGGGGGTACTATGGCTACACCTTC.

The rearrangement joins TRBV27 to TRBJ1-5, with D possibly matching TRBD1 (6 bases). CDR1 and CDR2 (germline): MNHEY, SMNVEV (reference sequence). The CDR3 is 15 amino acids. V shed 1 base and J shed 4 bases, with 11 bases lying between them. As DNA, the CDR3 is TGTGCCAGCAGTTTATGGGGGGGCTATAATCAGCCCCAGCATTTT. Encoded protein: CASSLWGGYNQPQHF.

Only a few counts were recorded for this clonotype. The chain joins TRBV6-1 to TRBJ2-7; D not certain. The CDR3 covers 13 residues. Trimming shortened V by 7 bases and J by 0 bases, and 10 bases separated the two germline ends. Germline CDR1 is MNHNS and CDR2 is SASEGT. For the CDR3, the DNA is TGTGCCAGCACTATTACCCTCTCCTACGAGCAGTACTTC. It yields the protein CASTITLSYEQYF.

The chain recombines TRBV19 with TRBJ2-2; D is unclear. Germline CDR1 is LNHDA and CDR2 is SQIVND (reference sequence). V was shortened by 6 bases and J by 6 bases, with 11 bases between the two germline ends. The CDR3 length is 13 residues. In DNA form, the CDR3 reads TGTGCCAGTAGCCTCACTGTCCCCGGGGAGCTGTTTTTT. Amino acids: CASSLTVPGELFF.

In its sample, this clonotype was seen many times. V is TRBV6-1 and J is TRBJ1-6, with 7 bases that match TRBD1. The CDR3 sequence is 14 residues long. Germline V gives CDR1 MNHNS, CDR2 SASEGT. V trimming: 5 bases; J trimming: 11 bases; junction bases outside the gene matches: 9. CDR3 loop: CASSKGASWPPLHF. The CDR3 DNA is TGTGCCAGCAGTAAGGGGGCCTCCTGGCCACCCCTCCACTTT.

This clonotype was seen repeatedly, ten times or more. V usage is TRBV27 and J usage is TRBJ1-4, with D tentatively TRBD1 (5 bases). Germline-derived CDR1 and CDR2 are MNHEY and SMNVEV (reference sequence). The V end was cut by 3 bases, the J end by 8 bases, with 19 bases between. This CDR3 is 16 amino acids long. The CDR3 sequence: CASSFTSAGLGEKLFF. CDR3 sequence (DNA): TGTGCCAGCAGTTTCACCTCCGCAGGGCTGGGGGAAAAACTGTTTTTT.

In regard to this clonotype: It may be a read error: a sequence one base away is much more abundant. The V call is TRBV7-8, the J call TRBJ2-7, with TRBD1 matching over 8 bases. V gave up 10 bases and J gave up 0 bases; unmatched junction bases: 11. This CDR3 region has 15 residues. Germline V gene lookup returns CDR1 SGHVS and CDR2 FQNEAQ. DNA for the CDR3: TGTGCCAACAGTTTCGGTGACAGGGGCTCCTACGAGCAGTACTTC. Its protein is CANSFGDRGSYEQYF.

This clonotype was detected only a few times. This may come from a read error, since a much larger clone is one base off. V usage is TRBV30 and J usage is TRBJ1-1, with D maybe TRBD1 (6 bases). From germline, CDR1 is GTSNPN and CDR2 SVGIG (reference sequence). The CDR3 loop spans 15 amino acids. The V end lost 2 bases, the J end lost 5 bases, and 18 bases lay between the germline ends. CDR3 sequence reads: CAWSMPGRGKTEAFF. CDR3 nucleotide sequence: TGTGCCTGGAGTATGCCCGGCAGGGGAAAAACTGAAGCTTTCTTT.

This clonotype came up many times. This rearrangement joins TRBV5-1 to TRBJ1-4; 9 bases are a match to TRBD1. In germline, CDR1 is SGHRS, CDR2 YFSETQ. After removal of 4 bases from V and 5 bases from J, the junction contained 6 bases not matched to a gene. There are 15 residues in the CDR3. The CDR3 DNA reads TGCGCCAGCAGCACAGGACAGGGGACAAATGAAAAACTGTTTTTT. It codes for CASSTGQGTNEKLFF.

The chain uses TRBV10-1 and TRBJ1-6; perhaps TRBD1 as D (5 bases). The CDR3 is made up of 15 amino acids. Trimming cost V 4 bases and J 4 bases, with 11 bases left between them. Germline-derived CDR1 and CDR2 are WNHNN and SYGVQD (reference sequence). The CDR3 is CASSGEGPYNSPLHF. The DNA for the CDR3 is TGCGCCAGCAGTGGGGAGGGACCATATAATTCACCCCTCCACTTT.

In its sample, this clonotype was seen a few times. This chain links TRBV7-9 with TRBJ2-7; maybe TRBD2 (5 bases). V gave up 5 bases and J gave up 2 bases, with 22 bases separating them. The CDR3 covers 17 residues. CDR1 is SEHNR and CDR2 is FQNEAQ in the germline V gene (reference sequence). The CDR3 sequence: CASSTAGVGQRPYEQYF. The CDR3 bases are TGTGCCAGCAGCACCGCGGGTGTCGGGCAGAGACCCTACGAGCAGTACTTC.

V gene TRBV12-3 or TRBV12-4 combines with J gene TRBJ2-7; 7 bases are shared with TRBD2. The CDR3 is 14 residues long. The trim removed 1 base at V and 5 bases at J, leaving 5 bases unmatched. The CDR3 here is CASSLGGRGDEQYF. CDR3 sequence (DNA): TGTGCCAGCAGTTTAGGCGGTCGGGGGGACGAGCAGTACTTC.

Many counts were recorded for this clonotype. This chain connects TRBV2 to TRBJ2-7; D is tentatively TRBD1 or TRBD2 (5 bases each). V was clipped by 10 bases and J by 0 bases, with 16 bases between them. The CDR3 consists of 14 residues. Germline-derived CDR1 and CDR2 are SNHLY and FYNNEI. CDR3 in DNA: TGTGCCACGTACCGGGACCGAGCCTCCTACGAGCAGTACTTC. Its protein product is CATYRDRASYEQYF. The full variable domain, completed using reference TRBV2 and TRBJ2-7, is EPEVTQTPSHQVTQMGQEVILRCVPISNHLYFYWYRQILGQKVEFLVSFYNNEISEKSEIFDDQFSVERPDGSNFTLKIRSTKLEDSAMYFCATYRDRASYEQYFGPGTRLTVT.

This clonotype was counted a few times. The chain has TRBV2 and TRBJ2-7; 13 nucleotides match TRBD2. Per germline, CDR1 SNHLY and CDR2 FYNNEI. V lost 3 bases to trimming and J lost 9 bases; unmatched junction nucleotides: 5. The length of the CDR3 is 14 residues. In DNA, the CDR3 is TGTGCCAGCAGTGATACTAGCGGGAGGGCTTGGCAGTACTTC. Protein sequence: CASSDTSGRAWQYF. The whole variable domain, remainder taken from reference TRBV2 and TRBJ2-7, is EPEVTQTPSHQVTQMGQEVILRCVPISNHLYFYWYRQILGQKVEFLVSFYNNEISEKSEIFDDQFSVERPDGSNFTLKIRSTKLEDSAMYFCASSDTSGRAWQYFGPGTRLTVT.

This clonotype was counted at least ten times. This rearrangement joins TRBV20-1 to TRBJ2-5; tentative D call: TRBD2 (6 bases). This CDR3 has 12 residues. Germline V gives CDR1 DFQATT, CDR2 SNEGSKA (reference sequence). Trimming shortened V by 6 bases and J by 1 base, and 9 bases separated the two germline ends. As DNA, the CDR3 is TGCAGTGCCCGGACTATCCAAGAGACCCAGTACTTC. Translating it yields CSARTIQETQYF.

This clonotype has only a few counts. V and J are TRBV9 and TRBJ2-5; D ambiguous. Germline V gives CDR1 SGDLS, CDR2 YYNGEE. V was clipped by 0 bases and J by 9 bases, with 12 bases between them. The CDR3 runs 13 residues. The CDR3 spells CASSVGGSGPQYF. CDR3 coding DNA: TGTGCCAGCAGCGTAGGAGGTTCAGGTCCCCAGTACTTC.

The CDR3 bases are TGTGCCAGCAGCGAACAGGGGGCCCCCTACGAGCAGTACTTC. Amino acids: CASSEQGAPYEQYF. The chain uses TRBV11-2 and TRBJ2-7; the match to TRBD1 covers 9 bases. Losses at the gene ends were 5 bases for V and 2 bases for J; bases not matched to a gene: 4. The CDR3 loop spans 14 amino acids. Germline V gene lookup returns CDR1 SGHAT and CDR2 FQNNGV. The variable domain in full, with the rest retrieved from reference TRBV11-2 and TRBJ2-7, is EAGVAQSPRYKIIEKRQSVAFWCNPISGHATLYWYQQILGQGPKLLIQFQNNGVVDDSQLPKDRFSAERLKGVDSTLKIQPAKLEDSAVYLCASSEQGAPYEQYFGPGTRLTVT.

The CDR3: CAIRGGTGTYEQYF. In nucleotides, the CDR3 is TGTGCCATCAGGGGCGGGACAGGCACCTACGAGCAGTACTTC. This sequence joins TRBV10-3 and TRBJ2-7, with 8 bases matching TRBD1. This CDR3 has 14 amino acids. V trimming: 6 bases; J trimming: 2 bases; junction bases outside the gene matches: 6. CDR1 is ENHRY and CDR2 is SYGVKD in the germline V gene.

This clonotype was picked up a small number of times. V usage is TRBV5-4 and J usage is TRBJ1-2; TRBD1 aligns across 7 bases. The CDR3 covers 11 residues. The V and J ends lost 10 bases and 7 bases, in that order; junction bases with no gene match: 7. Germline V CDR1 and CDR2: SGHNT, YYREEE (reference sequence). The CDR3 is CAGQGGGGYTF. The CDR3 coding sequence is TGTGCCGGCCAGGGGGGTGGTGGCTACACCTTC.

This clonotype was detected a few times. The CDR3 nucleotides read TGTGCCAGCAGCCAACGCGGGGTGACTGGGGCCAACGTCCTGACTTTC. Its translation: CASSQRGVTGANVLTF. The J gene is TRBJ2-6, the V gene TRBV7-9; tentatively, D is TRBD2 (6 bases). This CDR3 region has 16 residues. V gave up 5 bases and J gave up 2 bases, with 13 bases separating them. Germline CDR1 and CDR2: SEHNR and FQNEAQ (reference sequence).